Here is one T cell receptor (beta chain) with its context. The CDR3 loop spans 15 amino acids. The germline CDR1 and CDR2 sequences are SEHNR and FQNEAQ (reference sequence). Trimming left V 3 bases short and J 0 bases short, with 9 bases between. This sample stems from a study of blood T cell repertoires in COVID-19. About the study: Specimens from acute and convalescent COVID-19 originated in the United States, Italy and Spain. T cells, B-cell-depleted T cells, or PBMCs supplied cDNA or gDNA.

Per the original data handling: Reference gene primer amplification gave estimated nucleated cell counts. Generated by immunoSEQ multiplex PCR, the TCRdb table keeps only in-frame clones and is missing some. The V and J calls and the clone size are those of that table, but D and trimming were determined from the DNA. The sample yields about 170,000 clones, 60% to 85% seen once. What was sequenced was peripheral blood. The chain employs TRBV7-9 and TRBJ2-1; tentatively, D is TRBD2 (6 bases). This clonotype was obtained from a man between 65 and 80 years old with acute or convalescent COVID-19. CDR3 DNA: TGTGCCAGCAGCTTTGTCGGGAGCTCCTACAATGAGCAGTTCTTC. Its translation: CASSFVGSSYNEQFF.